The next 4 T cell receptor beta chains were all read from a single sample in a study of cytomegalovirus exposure and HLA in healthy donors. Using immunoSEQ multiplex PCR, the repertoire was profiled, and TCRdb retains in-frame clones only, with some absent. The table records hundreds of thousands of clones, roughly 90% of them present only once. Sample: PBMCs. The receptors stem from a woman between 18 and 30 years old in good health and CMV-seronegative.

The chain has TRBV2 and TRBJ2-7; TRBD1 matches 9 bases. V gave up 6 bases and J gave up 6 bases; unmatched junction bases: 6. This CDR3 contains 13 residues. Germline loops: CDR1 SNHLY, CDR2 FYNNEI. CDR3 residues: CASRGRTGAEQYF. The CDR3 DNA reads TGTGCCAGCAGGGGGCGGACAGGGGCCGAGCAGTACTTC.

The chain recombines TRBV2 with TRBJ2-3; 10 bases map to TRBD2. Germline V gene data show CDR1 as SNHLY and CDR2 as FYNNEI. The CDR3 is 19 residues long. The V segment lost 7 bases and the J segment 0 bases; nucleotides outside the gene matches: 16. In DNA form, the CDR3 reads TGTGCCAGCAAGCTACTAGCGGGAAGACTAACCTCTAGCACAGATACGCAGTATTTT. This translates into CASKLLAGRLTSSTDTQYF.

V and J are TRBV19 and TRBJ1-2, with 8 bases aligning to TRBD1. This CDR3 contains 17 residues. Germline V gene data show CDR1 as LNHDA and CDR2 as SQIVND (reference sequence). After removal of 6 bases from V and 8 bases from J, the junction contained 20 bases not matched to a gene. This CDR3 is CASRGPDRELQVGGYTF. The CDR3 DNA reads as TGTGCCAGTAGAGGTCCGGACAGGGAACTTCAGGTTGGGGGCTACACCTTC. Looking up the rest from reference TRBV19 and TRBJ1-2 gives the full variable domain: DGGITQSPKYLFRKEGQNVTLSCEQNLNHDAMYWYRQDPGQGLRLIYYSQIVNDFQKGDIAEGYSVSREKKESFPLTVTSAQKNPTAFYLCASRGPDRELQVGGYTFGSGTRLTVV.

V usage is TRBV27 and J usage is TRBJ2-3, with D possibly matching TRBD2 (5 bases). Between the trimmed V and J ends, which lost 5 bases and 0 bases, there was a span of 15 bases. The length of the CDR3 is 16 residues. Germline values: CDR1 MNHEY, CDR2 SMNVEV (reference sequence). CDR3 sequence reads: CASSVYLTTSTDTQYF. The CDR3 DNA reads as TGTGCCAGCAGTGTGTACCTGACTACGAGCACAGATACGCAGTATTTT.